This T cell receptor beta chain emerged from a study of cytotoxic CD8 clonotypes in ibrutinib-treated CLL. Points from the study as a whole: Clonotypes that were public were uncommon, and they contracted or stayed stable on treatment.

Between the trimmed V and J ends, which lost 5 bases and 6 bases, there was a span of 14 bases. Looked up from germline, CDR1 is LNHDA and CDR2 is SQIVND (reference sequence). CDR3 size: 14 residues. Roughly 2 micrograms of genomic DNA (from cryopreserved PBMCs) were used for TCR beta libraries. The table came from immunoSEQ multiplex PCR; TCRdb's copy has only in-frame clones and leaves some out. The sample consists of about 330,000 clones, roughly 67% of them appearing once. In the case of this clone: The antigen is not known.

The J gene is TRBJ2-1, the V gene TRBV19; a weak D match, TRBD2 (6 bases). The origin of this receptor is a human donor with chronic lymphocytic leukemia. The sample consisted of PBMCs, taken after 36 months of ibrutinib treatment. The chain's CDR3 is CASSPETRANEQFF. CDR3 in DNA: TGTGCCAGTAGTCCCGAGACTAGAGCCAATGAGCAGTTCTTC.